These T cell receptor beta chains were read from a single sample in a study of cytomegalovirus exposure and HLA in healthy donors. TCRdb keeps only in-frame clones here, not all; method: immunoSEQ multiplex PCR. In the table there are around 150,000 clones, about 76% of which are singletons. Sequencing was performed on PBMCs. The receptors here all came from a woman between 40 and 50 years old in good health and CMV-seronegative. Both conserved end residues are part of each CDR3. Each record gives: J gene, clone size, D gene, V gene, CDR3 protein, CDR3 DNA. The D gene is left open where the match is weak. The size of a clone is reported for some rows only, either as once, few or many, or as a class for expanded clones.

j_call: TRBJ1-1
clone_size: -
d_call: -
v_call: TRBV6-5
cdr3_aa: CASGYRRLNTEAFF
cdr3_nt: TGTGCCAGCGGATACAGGAGATTGAACACTGAAGCTTTCTTT

j_call: TRBJ1-1
clone_size: once
d_call: -
v_call: TRBV7-9
cdr3_aa: CASSLDTGTVEAFF
cdr3_nt: TGTGCCAGCAGCTTGGACACAGGGACGGTTGAAGCTTTCTTT

j_call: TRBJ1-2
clone_size: -
d_call: TRBD1
v_call: TRBV6-6
cdr3_aa: CASSYQGDGYTF
cdr3_nt: TGTGCCAGCAGTTACCAGGGGGATGGCTACACCTTC

j_call: TRBJ2-7
clone_size: -
d_call: -
v_call: TRBV5-1
cdr3_aa: CASSLGSYSYEQYF
cdr3_nt: TGCGCCAGCAGCTTGGGCAGTTACTCCTACGAGCAGTACTTC

j_call: TRBJ1-2
clone_size: -
d_call: -
v_call: TRBV7-2
cdr3_aa: CASSEGGRYGYTF
cdr3_nt: TGTGCCAGCAGCGAGGGGGGGCGCTATGGCTACACCTTC

j_call: TRBJ2-5
clone_size: -
d_call: -
v_call: TRBV6-1
cdr3_aa: CASSFTGEETQYF
cdr3_nt: TGTGCCAGCAGCTTTACCGGGGAAGAGACCCAGTACTTC

j_call: TRBJ2-6
clone_size: -
d_call: TRBD2
v_call: TRBV23-1
cdr3_aa: CASSLGLAGGLLSGANVLTF
cdr3_nt: TGCGCCAGCAGTCTGGGACTAGCGGGGGGGCTCCTCTCTGGGGCCAACGTCCTGACTTTC

j_call: TRBJ1-4
clone_size: -
d_call: -
v_call: TRBV19
cdr3_aa: CASRAPKNEKLFF
cdr3_nt: TGTGCCAGTAGGGCCCCGAAGAATGAAAAACTGTTTTTT

j_call: TRBJ2-3
clone_size: few
d_call: TRBD2
v_call: TRBV4-1
cdr3_aa: CASSHFSGWRTDTQYF
cdr3_nt: TGCGCCAGCAGCCACTTTAGCGGGTGGCGGACAGATACGCAGTATTTT

j_call: TRBJ1-5
clone_size: -
d_call: -
v_call: TRBV28
cdr3_aa: CASSLSLHRVGNQPQHF
cdr3_nt: TGTGCCAGCAGTTTATCTCTCCACAGGGTAGGCAATCAGCCCCAGCATTTT

j_call: TRBJ2-2
clone_size: once
d_call: TRBD2
v_call: TRBV9
cdr3_aa: CASSVVASGGTGELFF
cdr3_nt: TGTGCCAGCAGCGTAGTCGCTAGCGGGGGGACCGGGGAGCTGTTTTTT

j_call: TRBJ1-1
clone_size: -
d_call: -
v_call: TRBV5-4
cdr3_aa: CASSLDQGGTEAFF
cdr3_nt: TGTGCCAGCAGCTTGGATCAGGGAGGTACTGAAGCTTTCTTT

j_call: TRBJ2-7
clone_size: -
d_call: TRBD1
v_call: TRBV5-1
cdr3_aa: CASSSGTGPYEQYF
cdr3_nt: TGCGCCAGCAGCTCCGGGACAGGCCCCTACGAGCAGTACTTC

j_call: TRBJ1-5
clone_size: -
d_call: -
v_call: TRBV6-6
cdr3_aa: CASSSGGSNQPQHF
cdr3_nt: TGTGCCAGCAGTTCTGGGGGCAGCAATCAGCCCCAGCATTTT

j_call: TRBJ1-1
clone_size: -
d_call: TRBD1
v_call: TRBV4-3
cdr3_aa: CASSLLWTGATEAFF
cdr3_nt: TGCGCCAGCAGCCTCCTGTGGACAGGGGCCACTGAAGCTTTCTTT

j_call: TRBJ2-4
clone_size: -
d_call: -
v_call: TRBV19
cdr3_aa: CASSMGTLAKNIQYF
cdr3_nt: TGTGCCAGTAGTATGGGGACACTAGCCAAAAACATTCAGTACTTC

j_call: TRBJ1-5
clone_size: -
d_call: TRBD1
v_call: TRBV2
cdr3_aa: CASTDTGQGNQPQHF
cdr3_nt: TGTGCCAGCACCGATACGGGACAGGGGAATCAGCCCCAGCATTTT

j_call: TRBJ2-1
clone_size: -
d_call: TRBD2
v_call: TRBV27
cdr3_aa: CASSLSNLAGVTREQFF
cdr3_nt: TGTGCCAGCAGTTTATCGAACCTAGCGGGGGTTACTCGCGAGCAGTTCTTC

j_call: TRBJ2-7
clone_size: few
d_call: -
v_call: TRBV10-2
cdr3_aa: CASSEGAGPYEQYF
cdr3_nt: TGCGCCAGCAGTGAGGGGGCAGGGCCCTACGAGCAGTACTTC

j_call: TRBJ1-6
clone_size: -
d_call: -
v_call: TRBV6-5
cdr3_aa: CASSRGEENSPLHF
cdr3_nt: TGTGCCAGCAGTCGAGGCGAGGAGAACTCACCCCTCCACTTT

j_call: TRBJ1-1
clone_size: -
d_call: TRBD1
v_call: TRBV29-1
cdr3_aa: CSVISDREGTEAFF
cdr3_nt: TGCAGCGTAATCTCGGACAGGGAGGGCACTGAAGCTTTCTTT

j_call: TRBJ2-3
clone_size: few
d_call: -
v_call: TRBV27
cdr3_aa: CASSLRGDTQYF
cdr3_nt: TGTGCCAGCAGTTTAAGGGGGGATACGCAGTATTTT

j_call: TRBJ2-2
clone_size: -
d_call: -
v_call: TRBV6-1
cdr3_aa: CASSEAVQRNTGELFF
cdr3_nt: TGTGCCAGCAGTGAAGCGGTCCAGCGGAACACCGGGGAGCTGTTTTTT

j_call: TRBJ1-3
clone_size: -
d_call: -
v_call: TRBV19
cdr3_aa: CASSPGVRGNTIYF
cdr3_nt: TGTGCCAGTAGCCCAGGGGTGCGTGGAAACACCATATATTTT

j_call: TRBJ2-5
clone_size: -
d_call: TRBD2
v_call: TRBV9
cdr3_aa: CASSVVAGGRETQYF
cdr3_nt: TGTGCCAGCAGCGTAGTAGCGGGGGGAAGAGAGACCCAGTACTTC

j_call: TRBJ1-2
clone_size: -
d_call: -
v_call: TRBV28
cdr3_aa: CASSSGVFGYGYTF
cdr3_nt: TGTGCCAGCAGTTCAGGGGTTTTTGGCTATGGCTACACCTTC

j_call: TRBJ2-1
clone_size: -
d_call: TRBD1
v_call: TRBV4-1
cdr3_aa: CASSQLLGRDRGNEQFF
cdr3_nt: TGCGCCAGCAGCCAATTACTGGGGCGGGACAGGGGCAATGAGCAGTTCTTC

j_call: TRBJ1-2
clone_size: -
d_call: -
v_call: TRBV4-3
cdr3_aa: CASSHLAEGGYGYTF
cdr3_nt: TGCGCCAGCAGCCACCTAGCCGAAGGGGGCTATGGCTACACCTTC

j_call: TRBJ1-1
clone_size: -
d_call: -
v_call: TRBV29-1
cdr3_aa: CSVDGPGKREAFF
cdr3_nt: TGCAGCGTTGACGGTCCCGGGAAACGTGAAGCTTTCTTT

j_call: TRBJ2-7
clone_size: once
d_call: TRBD1
v_call: TRBV6-1
cdr3_aa: CASSRTGNSYEQYF
cdr3_nt: TGTGCCAGTAGCAGGACAGGGAACTCCTACGAGCAGTACTTC

j_call: TRBJ1-6
clone_size: -
d_call: TRBD1
v_call: TRBV27
cdr3_aa: CASSRVSGTGDNSPLHF
cdr3_nt: TGTGCCAGCAGTAGAGTCTCCGGGACAGGGGATAATTCACCCCTCCACTTT

j_call: TRBJ1-6
clone_size: -
d_call: TRBD1
v_call: TRBV5-6
cdr3_aa: CASSLGPGQGSPLHF
cdr3_nt: TGTGCCAGCAGCTTGGGGCCGGGACAGGGCTCACCCCTCCACTTT

j_call: TRBJ2-6
clone_size: -
d_call: -
v_call: TRBV5-4
cdr3_aa: CASSGGRAGANVLTF
cdr3_nt: TGTGCCAGCAGCGGGGGCAGGGCTGGGGCCAACGTCCTGACTTTC

j_call: TRBJ2-1
clone_size: -
d_call: -
v_call: TRBV7-3
cdr3_aa: CASSFGGNNEQFF
cdr3_nt: TGTGCCAGCAGCTTCGGAGGAAACAATGAGCAGTTCTTC

j_call: TRBJ1-4
clone_size: -
d_call: TRBD1
v_call: TRBV7-9
cdr3_aa: CASSATGPNEKLFF
cdr3_nt: TGTGCCAGCAGCGCGACAGGGCCTAATGAAAAACTGTTTTTT

j_call: TRBJ1-4
clone_size: -
d_call: -
v_call: TRBV5-4
cdr3_aa: CASSSLDTNEKLFF
cdr3_nt: TGTGCCAGCAGCTCCCTGGACACGAATGAAAAACTGTTTTTT

j_call: TRBJ1-1
clone_size: -
d_call: -
v_call: TRBV28
cdr3_aa: CASSSRAAFF
cdr3_nt: TGTGCCAGCAGTTCGAGGGCAGCTTTCTTT

j_call: TRBJ1-3
clone_size: -
d_call: -
v_call: TRBV2
cdr3_aa: CASNPAGGNTIYF
cdr3_nt: TGTGCCAGCAATCCGGCAGGTGGAAACACCATATATTTT

j_call: TRBJ1-5
clone_size: -
d_call: -
v_call: TRBV29-1
cdr3_aa: CSVGRGFNQPQHF
cdr3_nt: TGCAGCGTTGGACGGGGATTCAATCAGCCCCAGCATTTT

j_call: TRBJ1-6
clone_size: few
d_call: TRBD1
v_call: TRBV6-6
cdr3_aa: CASRGDREGSPLHF
cdr3_nt: TGTGCCAGCAGGGGCGACAGGGAAGGGTCACCCCTCCACTTT

j_call: TRBJ1-1
clone_size: -
d_call: TRBD1
v_call: TRBV6-5
cdr3_aa: CASSPRQGGNTEAFF
cdr3_nt: TGTGCCAGCAGCCCGCGACAGGGGGGAAACACTGAAGCTTTCTTT